The 32 T cell receptor beta chains listed next were all sequenced from one sample in a study of cytomegalovirus exposure and HLA in healthy donors. PCR was performed using 60 Vbeta and 13 Jbeta primers. The protocol was immunoSEQ multiplex PCR, while the TCRdb copy is restricted to in-frame clones and leaves out a portion. The sample yields around 190,000 clones, around 80% seen once. Sequencing was performed on PBMCs. The receptors were gathered from a woman aged 40 to 50 in good health and CMV-seronegative.

The rearrangement links TRBV5-1 to TRBJ2-1; D perhaps matches TRBD1 (6 bases). Germline-derived CDR1 and CDR2 are SGHRS and YFSETQ. The V end was cut by 4 bases, the J end by 10 bases, with 12 bases between. The CDR3 spans 12 residues. The CDR3 sequence: CASSLQGPEQFF. In DNA, the CDR3 is TGCGCCAGCAGCCTACAGGGTCCCGAGCAGTTCTTC.

The chain employs TRBV18 and TRBJ2-1; TRBD2 agrees at 7 bases. Germline values: CDR1 KGHSH, CDR2 LQKENI. CDR3 size: 13 residues. V dropped 6 bases and J dropped 9; count of bases not matched to a gene: 8. The CDR3 loop reads CASSTSALGEQFF. In DNA, the CDR3 is TGTGCCAGCTCCACTAGCGCCCTCGGTGAGCAGTTCTTC. Supplemented by reference TRBV18 and TRBJ2-1, the full variable domain reads NAGVMQNPRHLVRRRGQEARLRCSPMKGHSHVYWYRQLPEEGLKFMVYLQKENIIDESGMPKERFSAEFPKEGPSILRIQQVVRGDSAAYFCASSTSALGEQFFGPGTRLTVL.

The rearrangement joins TRBV6-5 to TRBJ1-3; tentatively, D is TRBD1 (6 bases). Trimming shortened V by 10 bases and J by 2 bases, and 18 bases separated the two germline ends. The CDR3 consists of 15 residues. The V gene's germline CDR1 is MNHEY and CDR2 SVGAGI. CDR3 residues: CATRGASSTGNTIYF. CDR3 nucleotides: TGTGCCACCCGGGGGGCTTCCTCTACTGGAAACACCATATATTTT.

The rearrangement links TRBV5-1 to TRBJ2-7; D might be TRBD1 (5 bases). V lost 1 base and J 2 bases, leaving 10 bases between the germline ends. Germline V gene lookup returns CDR1 SGHRS and CDR2 YFSETQ. The CDR3 is 14 amino acids. CDR3 in amino acids: CASSLKGATYEQYF. Here the CDR3 DNA reads TGCGCCAGCAGCTTGAAAGGGGCGACCTACGAGCAGTACTTC.

This rearrangement joins TRBV5-4 to TRBJ2-2; D remains unclear. Looked up from germline, CDR1 is SGHNT and CDR2 is YYREEE (reference sequence). The CDR3 is made up of 15 amino acids. Trimming took 0 bases from V and 6 from J, leaving 12 bases between them. CDR3 amino acids: CASSLATTTAGELFF. In nucleotides, the CDR3 is TGTGCCAGCAGCTTGGCCACAACTACGGCCGGGGAGCTGTTTTTT.

The chain recombines TRBV2 with TRBJ2-2; D is perhaps TRBD1 (5 bases). The CDR3 sequence is 13 residues long. The V gene lost 7 bases and the J gene lost 6 bases, with 12 bases spanning the gap. Germline lookup yields CDR1 SNHLY and CDR2 FYNNEI. CDR3 region: CASTELGAGELFF. The CDR3 DNA follows: TGTGCCAGCACCGAATTAGGGGCCGGGGAGCTGTTTTTT.

V gene TRBV5-6 combines with J gene TRBJ2-1; D is perhaps TRBD1 (5 bases). There are 16 residues in the CDR3. The V and J ends lost 3 bases and 4 bases respectively, with 17 bases between them. CDR1 SGHDT and CDR2 YYEEEE come from the germline V gene. CDR3 loop: CASSSGSRVGYNEQFF. CDR3 nucleotides: TGTGCCAGCAGCTCTGGTTCCAGGGTGGGGTACAATGAGCAGTTCTTC. The variable domain in full, completed from reference TRBV5-6 and TRBJ2-1, reads DAGVTQSPTHLIKTRGQQVTLRCSPKSGHDTVSWYQQALGQGPQFIFQYYEEEERQRGNFPDRFSGHQFPNYSSELNVNALLLGDSALYLCASSSGSRVGYNEQFFGPGTRLTVL.

This clone appeared once. This sequence joins TRBV30 and TRBJ2-1, with TRBD2 matching 7 bases. The CDR3 consists of 14 residues. The V and J ends lost 8 bases and 5 bases, in that order; junction bases with no gene match: 12. Germline V gene sequence: CDR1 GTSNPN, CDR2 SVGIG (reference sequence). The CDR3 spells CALYSSGADNEQFF. The CDR3 nucleotides read TGTGCCCTATATTCTAGCGGAGCGGACAATGAGCAGTTCTTC.

V gene TRBV12-5 combines with J gene TRBJ1-1, with D possibly being TRBD1 (5 bases). V was trimmed by 1 base and J by 0 bases, leaving 6 bases between them. The germline gives CDR1 LGHNT, CDR2 FRNRAP. This CDR3 is built from 14 residues. The chain's CDR3 is CASGLATVNTEAFF. Written as DNA, the CDR3 is TGTGCTAGTGGTTTGGCGACAGTGAACACTGAAGCTTTCTTT.

The chain couples TRBV10-3 to TRBJ2-3; 8 bases are a match to TRBD1. Germline V gives CDR1 ENHRY, CDR2 SYGVKD. CDR3 length: 15 amino acids. The V gene end was trimmed by 6 bases and the J gene end by 5 bases; junction bases not matched to a gene: 10. The CDR3 reads CAIRGQARTVDTQYF. CDR3 nucleotide sequence: TGTGCCATCAGGGGACAGGCGCGTACGGTAGATACGCAGTATTTT.

The chain carries TRBV11-2 and TRBJ1-2, with D perhaps matching TRBD1 (5 bases). The CDR3 sequence is 11 residues long. Trimming took 6 bases from V and 7 from J, leaving 9 bases between them. Germline assignment: CDR1 SGHAT and CDR2 FQNNGV. CDR3 sequence: CASSQGAGYTF. The CDR3 DNA follows: TGTGCCAGCAGTCAGGGTGCTGGCTACACCTTC.

This chain links TRBV29-1 with TRBJ2-7; possible D gene TRBD1, 5 bases. The CDR3 extends over 13 amino acids. Germline V gene sequence: CDR1 SQVTM, CDR2 ANQGSEA. Trimming left V 4 bases short and J 7 bases short, with 17 bases between. The CDR3 here is CSVGGGSIIEQYF. The CDR3 nucleotides are TGCAGCGTTGGGGGCGGATCGATAATTGAGCAGTACTTC.

V usage is TRBV4-1 and J usage is TRBJ2-5; TRBD1 is a possible D gene (6 bases). The CDR3 extends over 16 amino acids. Trimming pared 2 bases from V and 8 bases from J, leaving 21 bases between. Germline lookup yields CDR1 MGHRA and CDR2 YSYEKL. CDR3 amino acids: CASSQTLGDTALTQYF. The CDR3, as DNA: TGCGCCAGCAGCCAAACCCTCGGGGACACAGCACTCACCCAGTACTTC.

In regard to this clone: A junction boundary mismatches the germline segment, possibly from a read error. J is TRBJ2-1 and V is TRBV15; a possible D gene is TRBD2 (5 bases). The CDR3 has 12 residues. Per germline, CDR1 LNHNV and CDR2 YYDKDF (reference sequence). CDR3 protein: CATSRDVSGLLF. The CDR3 bases are TGTGCCACCAGCAGAGATGTAAGCGGCTTGCTCTTC.

The chain combines TRBV4-3 with TRBJ1-2, with 12 bases matching TRBD1. This CDR3 region has 18 residues. V shed 2 bases, J shed 3 bases, and the junction held 10 bases outside the gene matches. CDR1 is LGHNA, CDR2 YSLEER, per germline. CDR3 DNA sequence: TGCGCCAGCAGCCAAATGACGGGACAGGGGGCTATTGACTATGGCTACACCTTC. Amino acid sequence: CASSQMTGQGAIDYGYTF.

The DNA of the CDR3 is TGTGCCAGCAGTTTGGCAGGGCCAAGCGACAGGGTTCGGCCGATGGACGAGCAGTACTTC. It translates to CASSLAGPSDRVRPMDEQYF. This chain uses TRBV28 with TRBJ2-7, with 7 positions matching TRBD1. Germline V gene data show CDR1 as MDHEN and CDR2 as SYDVKM. V dropped 3 bases and J dropped 5; count of bases not matched to a gene: 25. The CDR3 is 20 residues long.

A remark on this clone: This same CDR3 is encoded by further DNA sequences in the sample. The chain recombines TRBV6-5 with TRBJ1-2; 8 bases are a match to TRBD1. There are 13 residues in the CDR3. V gave up 6 bases and J gave up 5 bases; unmatched junction bases: 5. The germline gives CDR1 MNHEY, CDR2 SVGAGI. DNA for the CDR3: TGTGCCAGCAGCAGGACAGGGTTTTATGGCTACACCTTC. This codes for CASSRTGFYGYTF.

V usage is TRBV2 and J usage is TRBJ1-5, with 9 bases fitting TRBD1. The CDR3 has 14 residues. The V gene end was trimmed by 6 bases and the J gene end by 6 bases; junction bases not matched to a gene: 6. Germline V gene lookup returns CDR1 SNHLY and CDR2 FYNNEI. CDR3 region: CASSGTGISQPQHF. In DNA form, the CDR3 reads TGTGCCAGCAGCGGGACAGGGATAAGTCAGCCCCAGCATTTT.

This clone was seen only once. This chain uses TRBV5-6 with TRBJ2-3; weak D call: TRBD2 (6 bases). V was pared by 4 bases and J by 4 bases, with 19 bases between. CDR1 and CDR2 (germline): SGHDT, YYEEEE. CDR3 size: 16 residues. CDR3 sequence (DNA): TGTGCCAGCAGCGGGGCTAGCGTAGGGCGGGCAGATACGCAGTATTTT. It is translated as CASSGASVGRADTQYF.

This clone was picked up one time. The chain is built from TRBV6-5 and TRBJ2-5; D might be TRBD1 (5 bases). The CDR3 is made up of 15 amino acids. The germline CDR1 and CDR2 sequences are MNHEY and SVGAGI. V lost 8 bases and J lost 7, with 23 bases in between. The DNA for the CDR3 is TGTGCCAGCCGATCGAGCGACAGTTTAAGTGGGACCCAGTACTTC. It codes for CASRSSDSLSGTQYF.

This clone appeared once. This rearrangement joins TRBV13 to TRBJ2-3, with 10 bases that match TRBD2. V lost 2 bases to trimming and J lost 4 bases; unmatched junction nucleotides: 12. The CDR3 is 18 amino acids. Germline assignment: CDR1 PRHDT and CDR2 FYEKMQ (reference sequence). The CDR3 spells CASSLRPPSGSIADTQYF. The CDR3, as DNA: TGTGCCAGCAGCTTAAGGCCACCTAGCGGGAGTATCGCAGATACGCAGTATTTT.

The chain joins TRBV30 to TRBJ1-6, with D possibly matching TRBD1 (6 bases). Trimming took off 2 bases at V and 9 bases at J, with 23 bases between the two ends. This CDR3 spans 17 amino acids. Germline CDR1 reads GTSNPN; CDR2 reads SVGIG (reference sequence). CDR3 residues: CAWSTPRRGGPSSPLHF. The CDR3, as DNA: TGTGCCTGGAGTACCCCAAGGAGAGGGGGACCTTCTTCACCCCTCCACTTT.

This clone was seen once. The chain has TRBV7-3 and TRBJ2-3; 7 positions match TRBD2. Trimming removed 3 bases from V and 0 bases from J; junction bases left unmatched: 3. The CDR3 extends over 15 amino acids. Germline V gene lookup returns CDR1 SGHTA and CDR2 FQGTGA. The CDR3 DNA sequence: TGTGCCAGCAGCTTCAGCGGGAAAAGCACAGATACGCAGTATTTT. Translated, it gives CASSFSGKSTDTQYF.

The DNA of the CDR3 is TGTGCCAGCAGTGAATTACTAAATGAGCAGTTCTTC. Its protein is CASSELLNEQFF. This sequence joins TRBV2 and TRBJ2-1; D gene ambiguous. The CDR3 runs to 12 residues. Looked up from germline, CDR1 is SNHLY and CDR2 is FYNNEI. V was clipped by 2 bases and J by 7 bases, with 6 bases between them. Drawing the rest from reference TRBV2 and TRBJ2-1, the complete variable domain is EPEVTQTPSHQVTQMGQEVILRCVPISNHLYFYWYRQILGQKVEFLVSFYNNEISEKSEIFDDQFSVERPDGSNFTLKIRSTKLEDSAMYFCASSELLNEQFFGPGTRLTVL.

The chain has TRBV5-6 and TRBJ2-7, with 10 bases aligning to TRBD1. V dropped 3 bases and J dropped 2; count of bases not matched to a gene: 5. The CDR3 has 15 amino acids. Germline CDR1 reads SGHDT; CDR2 reads YYEEEE. The chain's CDR3 is CASSSTGGSTYEQYF. DNA for the CDR3: TGTGCCAGCAGCTCGACAGGGGGCTCCACCTACGAGCAGTACTTC.

This chain uses TRBV6-6 with TRBJ2-7; 9 bases align to TRBD1. Germline values: CDR1 MNHNY, CDR2 SVGAGI (reference sequence). The J segment lost 6 bases and the V segment lost 0 bases, leaving 6 bases of the junction unmatched. This CDR3 has 15 residues. CDR3 bases: TGTGCCAGCAGTTACTCCGGGGGGACAGGGAGCGAGCAGTACTTC. Translating it yields CASSYSGGTGSEQYF.

This chain connects TRBV11-3 to TRBJ2-1; the match to TRBD2 covers 8 bases. V lost 2 bases and J lost 4; bases outside the gene matches: 10. The CDR3 is made up of 17 amino acids. Germline lookup yields CDR1 SGHNT and CDR2 YENEEA. The CDR3 protein is CASSLLAGSLTYNEQFF. As DNA, the CDR3 is TGTGCCAGCAGCTTACTAGCGGGCTCCCTCACGTACAATGAGCAGTTCTTC.

This chain joins TRBV6-5 and TRBJ1-2, with 8 nucleotides matching TRBD1. This CDR3 has 13 residues. With V trimmed by 2 bases and J by 4 bases, 0 bases remained unmatched. Germline CDR1 is MNHEY and CDR2 is SVGAGI. The CDR3 loop reads CASSYDRGYGYTF. CDR3 bases: TGTGCCAGCAGTTACGACAGGGGCTATGGCTACACCTTC.

In regard to this clone: A junction end diverges from the germline sequence, so it may reflect a read error. The sample holds other DNA sequences that translate to the same CDR3. The rearrangement joins TRBV5-4 to TRBJ1-2, with a tentative D call TRBD1 (5 bases). Germline lookup yields CDR1 SGHNT and CDR2 YYREEE (reference sequence). The CDR3 contains 16 residues. The DNA for the CDR3 is TGTGCCAGCAGCCCCCTCGCGGGGGTAAGTAACTACGGCTACACCTTC. This gives the protein CASSPLAGVSNYGYTF.

This sequence joins TRBV7-2 and TRBJ1-1, with TRBD1 identical over 10 bases. This CDR3 comprises 14 residues. The junction had 5 bases not matched to a gene; V was cut back by 7 bases and J by 3 bases. Germline lookup yields CDR1 SGHTA and CDR2 FQGNSA. The CDR3: CASIRQGAYTEAFF. The CDR3 region has the DNA TGTGCCAGCATCAGACAGGGGGCGTACACTGAAGCTTTCTTT.

The rearrangement uses TRBV6-5 and TRBJ1-5; unclear D gene. The CDR3 loop spans 13 amino acids. Germline V gene data show CDR1 as MNHEY and CDR2 as SVGAGI. Trimming took off 4 bases at V and 7 bases at J, with 11 bases between the two ends. DNA of the CDR3: TGTGCCAGCAGTTTCTCCTCTCTCCAGCCCCAGCATTTT. Its protein product is CASSFSSLQPQHF.

The chain uses TRBV9 and TRBJ2-3; 11 nucleotides agree with TRBD2. Germline V CDR1 and CDR2: SGDLS, YYNGEE. Losses at the gene ends were 5 bases for V and 4 bases for J; bases not matched to a gene: 6. The CDR3 has 15 amino acids. Here the CDR3 DNA reads TGTGCCAGCAGGGTCGGGACTAGCGGATCAGATACGCAGTATTTT. Encoded protein: CASRVGTSGSDTQYF.